The TCR beta chain under discussion was sequenced for a study of molecular identifiers for immune sequencing clone quantification. Study information: The replicate experiment used RNA from roughly 18,000 or 92,000 naive CD8 cells. This RNA was split into five aliquots, and four of them were sequenced.

Bulk libraries came from a prior protocol with listed TCR primers. Each CDR3 protein gets one entry after TCRdb re-called the PCR reads with MiXCR. The table has 400,000 to 600,000 distinct CDR3 sequences, around a fifth seen once; the top ten hold about 0.8%. In its sample, this clonotype was seen many times. The sequenced sample consisted of naive CD8+ T cells from blood, with Jurkat cell RNA spiked in. Subset here: FACS-sorted CD8+CD4-CCR7+CD45RA+ naive T cells. This TCR came from a human donor in good health. Some libraries in this study had Jurkat cell RNA spiked in.

DNA of the CDR3: TGCAGCGTAACAGGGCCTGGCACCGGGGAGCTGTTTTTT. Amino acids: CSVTGPGTGELFF. The chain joins TRBV29-1 to TRBJ2-2; tentative D call: TRBD1 (6 bases). There are 13 residues in the CDR3. Germline V gene data show CDR1 as SQVTM and CDR2 as ANQGSEA. V gave up 6 bases and J gave up 4 bases, with 12 bases separating them.